The clone carrying this TCR beta chain was seen more than once but under ten times. V lost 6 bases to trimming and J lost 8 bases, with 13 bases between them. Germline CDR1 and CDR2: MNHGY and SVAAGI. The CDR3 runs 12 residues. This entry comes from a study of patients and donors after allogeneic stem cell transplantation. MiXCR, applied by TCRdb to the RT-PCR reads, yields one record per CDR3 protein. The sample includes roughly 940,000 distinct CDR3 sequences, about 20% of them seen just once. The sample was blood, either unsorted or a sorted T cell fraction (not recorded which). The genes are TRBV6-9 and TRBJ1-2; D gene ambiguous. The TCR originated in a human donor who was either an allogeneic HSCT recipient or a stem cell or donor lymphocyte infusion donor (not recorded which). It is not recorded whose cells these are; they may come from a transplant donor. The CDR3, as DNA: TGTGCCAGCAGACTCCGGGATAGAGGCTACACCTTC. Amino acids: CASRLRDRGYTF.